Listed here are 22 T cell receptor beta chains from one sample, sequenced in a study of cytomegalovirus exposure and HLA in healthy donors. PCR used 60 Vbeta primers and 13 Jbeta primers. Generated by immunoSEQ multiplex PCR, the TCRdb table keeps only in-frame clones and is missing some. The sample yields about 120,000 clones, around 83% seen once. The sample taken for sequencing was PBMCs. The receptors derive from a man aged 25 to 40 in good health and CMV-seropositive.

This chain connects TRBV13 to TRBJ2-1; 13 bases line up with TRBD2. Losses at the gene ends were 4 bases for V and 5 bases for J; bases not matched to a gene: 11. Germline CDR1 and CDR2: PRHDT and FYEKMQ (reference sequence). CDR3 size: 18 residues. CDR3 residues: CASSSSTSGRAVDNEQFF. CDR3 nucleotide sequence: TGTGCCAGCAGCTCTAGTACTAGCGGGAGGGCCGTAGACAATGAGCAGTTCTTC.

The chain uses TRBV6-5 and TRBJ1-6; 8 bases fit TRBD1. The germline gives CDR1 MNHEY, CDR2 SVGAGI. V gave up 2 bases and J gave up 7 bases; unmatched junction bases: 7. The CDR3 totals 16 residues. The CDR3 DNA reads as TGTGCCAGCAGTTACGAGGTACAGGGGGTAAATTCACCCCTCCACTTT. It codes for CASSYEVQGVNSPLHF.

The chain joins TRBV15 to TRBJ2-7; D remains ambiguous. The CDR3 is 15 amino acids. V gave up 1 base and J gave up 1 base, with 11 bases separating them. The germline V gene has CDR1 LNHNV and CDR2 YYDKDF (reference sequence). CDR3 region: CATSRGLQRSYEQYF. The CDR3 nucleotides are TGTGCCACCAGCAGAGGGTTGCAGCGATCCTACGAGCAGTACTTC.

This clone was picked up a small number of times. The V gene is TRBV4-1, the J gene TRBJ2-6; D call uncertain. This CDR3 is 17 amino acids long. Trimming pared 1 base from V and 0 bases from J, leaving 10 bases between. Germline V gene sequence: CDR1 MGHRA, CDR2 YSYEKL. The CDR3 loop is CASSQGPQVSGANVLTF. The CDR3 DNA reads as TGCGCCAGCAGCCAAGGTCCGCAGGTCTCTGGGGCCAACGTCCTGACTTTC.

V usage is TRBV6-5 and J usage is TRBJ1-1; 8 nucleotides line up with TRBD1. Germline V CDR1 and CDR2: MNHEY, SVGAGI. V shed 8 bases and J 4 bases; nucleotides not matched to a gene: 6. The CDR3 spans 13 residues. In DNA, the CDR3 is TGTGCCAGCCGTAACAGGGGGGGCACTGAAGCTTTCTTT. Encoded protein: CASRNRGGTEAFF.

This chain connects TRBV10-3 to TRBJ2-1; no clear D. Deletions cut 2 bases from V and 0 bases from J, with 8 bases between. Germline-derived CDR1 and CDR2 are ENHRY and SYGVKD. There are 15 residues in the CDR3. This CDR3 reads CAISEGAASYNEQFF. CDR3 in DNA: TGTGCCATCAGTGAGGGAGCAGCCTCCTACAATGAGCAGTTCTTC.

The chain uses TRBV28 and TRBJ1-5; possible D gene TRBD1, 5 bases. From germline, CDR1 is MDHEN and CDR2 SYDVKM. Trimming shortened V by 8 bases and J by 4 bases, and 12 bases separated the two germline ends. The CDR3 runs to 13 residues. The CDR3 loop reads CASGLEGNQPQHF. Here the CDR3 DNA reads TGTGCCAGCGGACTGGAGGGGAATCAGCCCCAGCATTTT.

V is TRBV11-2 and J is TRBJ2-2; TRBD2 aligns across 13 bases. Germline V gene lookup returns CDR1 SGHAT and CDR2 FQNNGV. With V trimmed by 6 bases and J by 7 bases, 2 bases remained unmatched. The CDR3 length is 14 residues. The CDR3 reads CASRLAGGIGELFF. In nucleotides, the CDR3 is TGTGCCAGCAGACTAGCGGGGGGGATCGGGGAGCTGTTTTTT.

This clone was picked up one time. This rearrangement joins TRBV13 to TRBJ2-2; 14 bases map to TRBD2. Per germline, CDR1 PRHDT and CDR2 FYEKMQ (reference sequence). The CDR3 extends over 20 amino acids. With V trimmed by 2 bases and J by 4 bases, 12 bases remained unmatched. The CDR3 spells CASSLSSGTSGSGGTGELFF. The CDR3 DNA reads as TGTGCCAGCAGCTTAAGTTCCGGGACTAGCGGGAGCGGGGGCACCGGGGAGCTGTTTTTT.

The chain uses TRBV23-1 and TRBJ2-5; a weak D match, TRBD1 (7 bases). TRBV23-1 counts as an open reading frame of uncertain function. V was cut by 8 bases and J by 4 bases, with 14 bases left in between. The CDR3 length is 13 residues. The CDR3 DNA follows: TGCGCCAGCCGAAGACAGGGAGGAGAGACCCAGTACTTC. Translating gives CASRRQGGETQYF.

The chain uses TRBV5-1 and TRBJ2-5; 7 nucleotides agree with TRBD2. The J call may be faulty, since TRBJ2-7 better matches the DNA end. The CDR3 consists of 14 residues. Germline V lookup: CDR1 SGHRS, CDR2 YFSETQ. This chain's CDR3 is CASSRAGYSYEQYF. The CDR3 DNA reads as TGCGCCAGCAGCAGAGCGGGGTACTCCTACGAGCAGTACTTC.

V is TRBV5-1 and J is TRBJ1-1, with D unresolved. V was pared by 0 bases and J by 2 bases, with 11 bases between. Germline CDR1 is SGHRS and CDR2 is YFSETQ. The CDR3 loop spans 15 amino acids. The CDR3 region is CASSLAYSVNTEAFF. CDR3 DNA: TGCGCCAGCAGCTTGGCCTACTCGGTCAACACTGAAGCTTTCTTT.

The chain joins TRBV10-3 to TRBJ1-2; TRBD1 aligns across 8 bases. Germline lookup yields CDR1 ENHRY and CDR2 SYGVKD. CDR3 size: 20 residues. V was clipped by 5 bases and J by 3 bases; unmatched bases: 23. CDR3 DNA sequence: TGTGCCATCAGTCCCTGGTCTGGCCGTCCCATAGGACAGGGCGACTATGGCTACACCTTC. This encodes CAISPWSGRPIGQGDYGYTF.

On this clone: This CDR3 is missing its conserved last phenylalanine or tryptophan, likely due to a read error. The DNA is left out, because the CDR3 cannot be placed on it with certainty; the CDR3 is given as TCRdb lists it. The CDR3 region is CASSLYRDRGLTL. This rearrangement joins TRBV27 to TRBJ1-1; the table's TRBD1 call for D was not verified on the DNA. The CDR3 has 13 residues if both end residues are counted. The germline V gene encodes CDR1 MNHEY and CDR2 SMNVEV (reference sequence).

The chain has TRBV28 and TRBJ1-4, with a possible D match to TRBD1 (5 bases). The CDR3 is 14 residues long. Germline values: CDR1 MDHEN, CDR2 SYDVKM. Between the trimmed V and J ends, which lost 3 bases and 4 bases, there was a span of 9 bases. The CDR3: CASSLGGDNEKLFF. The DNA of the CDR3 is TGTGCCAGCAGTTTGGGAGGGGATAATGAAAAACTGTTTTTT.

The V call is TRBV5-1, the J call TRBJ2-1, with D perhaps TRBD1 (5 bases). CDR1 and CDR2 (germline): SGHRS, YFSETQ. Deletions cut 1 base from V and 10 bases from J, with 12 bases between. This CDR3 has 13 amino acids. The CDR3 here is CASSLTGLGEQFF. The CDR3 region has the DNA TGCGCCAGCAGCTTGACAGGTTTAGGGGAGCAGTTCTTC.

About this clone itself: Other DNA sequences in the same sample also yield this CDR3. The chain uses TRBV5-1 and TRBJ2-5; 10 bases are shared with TRBD2. Losses at the gene ends were 0 bases for V and 5 bases for J; bases not matched to a gene: 4. Germline CDR1 reads SGHRS; CDR2 reads YFSETQ. CDR3 length: 15 residues. In DNA, the CDR3 is TGCGCCAGCAGCTTGGCAGGGACTAGCGAGGAGACCCAGTACTTC. It specifies CASSLAGTSEETQYF.

The chain carries TRBV4-1 and TRBJ1-2, with D uncertain. V lost 4 bases to trimming and J lost 2 bases, with 11 bases between them. Germline CDR1 is MGHRA and CDR2 is YSYEKL. This CDR3 has 14 amino acids. CDR3 DNA sequence: TGCGCCAGCAGCCCCCTTACGGGAAACTATGGCTACACCTTC. This translates into CASSPLTGNYGYTF.

The chain has TRBV6-1 and TRBJ2-3; 10 bases are a match to TRBD1. This CDR3 has 15 amino acids. V lost 4 bases to trimming and J lost 6 bases; unmatched junction nucleotides: 7. Germline V gene sequence: CDR1 MNHNS, CDR2 SASEGT. CDR3 region: CASSARQGARDTQYF. CDR3 coding DNA: TGTGCCAGCAGTGCGCGACAGGGGGCCCGTGATACGCAGTATTTT.

The V gene is TRBV7-3, the J gene TRBJ2-1; D is perhaps TRBD2 (7 bases). This CDR3 region has 12 residues. In germline, CDR1 is SGHTA, CDR2 FQGTGA. V lost 5 bases and J lost 10, with 12 bases in between. The CDR3 nucleotides read TGTGCCAGCAGCCCCGGCGGGGGCGAGCAGTTCTTC. Protein product: CASSPGGGEQFF.

The chain is built from TRBV6-1 and TRBJ2-7, with TRBD1 matching 8 bases. CDR3 size: 15 residues. CDR1 is MNHNS and CDR2 is SASEGT in the germline V gene. Trimming took 7 bases from V and 3 from J; bases not matched to a gene: 11. The CDR3 is CASIPGAGGYYEQYV. The CDR3 DNA reads as TGTGCCAGCATCCCAGGGGCAGGGGGCTACTACGAGCAGTACGTC.

CDR3 coding DNA: TGTGCCAGCAATGCCGGGGGGCCCTTCATCTTGAATGAGCAGTTCTTC. Translation: CASNAGGPFILNEQFF. This sequence joins TRBV5-6 and TRBJ2-1; the D gene is possibly TRBD2 (7 bases). The length of the CDR3 is 16 residues. The germline CDR1 and CDR2 sequences are SGHDT and YYEEEE. Trimming took off 6 bases at V and 7 bases at J, with 23 bases between the two ends.